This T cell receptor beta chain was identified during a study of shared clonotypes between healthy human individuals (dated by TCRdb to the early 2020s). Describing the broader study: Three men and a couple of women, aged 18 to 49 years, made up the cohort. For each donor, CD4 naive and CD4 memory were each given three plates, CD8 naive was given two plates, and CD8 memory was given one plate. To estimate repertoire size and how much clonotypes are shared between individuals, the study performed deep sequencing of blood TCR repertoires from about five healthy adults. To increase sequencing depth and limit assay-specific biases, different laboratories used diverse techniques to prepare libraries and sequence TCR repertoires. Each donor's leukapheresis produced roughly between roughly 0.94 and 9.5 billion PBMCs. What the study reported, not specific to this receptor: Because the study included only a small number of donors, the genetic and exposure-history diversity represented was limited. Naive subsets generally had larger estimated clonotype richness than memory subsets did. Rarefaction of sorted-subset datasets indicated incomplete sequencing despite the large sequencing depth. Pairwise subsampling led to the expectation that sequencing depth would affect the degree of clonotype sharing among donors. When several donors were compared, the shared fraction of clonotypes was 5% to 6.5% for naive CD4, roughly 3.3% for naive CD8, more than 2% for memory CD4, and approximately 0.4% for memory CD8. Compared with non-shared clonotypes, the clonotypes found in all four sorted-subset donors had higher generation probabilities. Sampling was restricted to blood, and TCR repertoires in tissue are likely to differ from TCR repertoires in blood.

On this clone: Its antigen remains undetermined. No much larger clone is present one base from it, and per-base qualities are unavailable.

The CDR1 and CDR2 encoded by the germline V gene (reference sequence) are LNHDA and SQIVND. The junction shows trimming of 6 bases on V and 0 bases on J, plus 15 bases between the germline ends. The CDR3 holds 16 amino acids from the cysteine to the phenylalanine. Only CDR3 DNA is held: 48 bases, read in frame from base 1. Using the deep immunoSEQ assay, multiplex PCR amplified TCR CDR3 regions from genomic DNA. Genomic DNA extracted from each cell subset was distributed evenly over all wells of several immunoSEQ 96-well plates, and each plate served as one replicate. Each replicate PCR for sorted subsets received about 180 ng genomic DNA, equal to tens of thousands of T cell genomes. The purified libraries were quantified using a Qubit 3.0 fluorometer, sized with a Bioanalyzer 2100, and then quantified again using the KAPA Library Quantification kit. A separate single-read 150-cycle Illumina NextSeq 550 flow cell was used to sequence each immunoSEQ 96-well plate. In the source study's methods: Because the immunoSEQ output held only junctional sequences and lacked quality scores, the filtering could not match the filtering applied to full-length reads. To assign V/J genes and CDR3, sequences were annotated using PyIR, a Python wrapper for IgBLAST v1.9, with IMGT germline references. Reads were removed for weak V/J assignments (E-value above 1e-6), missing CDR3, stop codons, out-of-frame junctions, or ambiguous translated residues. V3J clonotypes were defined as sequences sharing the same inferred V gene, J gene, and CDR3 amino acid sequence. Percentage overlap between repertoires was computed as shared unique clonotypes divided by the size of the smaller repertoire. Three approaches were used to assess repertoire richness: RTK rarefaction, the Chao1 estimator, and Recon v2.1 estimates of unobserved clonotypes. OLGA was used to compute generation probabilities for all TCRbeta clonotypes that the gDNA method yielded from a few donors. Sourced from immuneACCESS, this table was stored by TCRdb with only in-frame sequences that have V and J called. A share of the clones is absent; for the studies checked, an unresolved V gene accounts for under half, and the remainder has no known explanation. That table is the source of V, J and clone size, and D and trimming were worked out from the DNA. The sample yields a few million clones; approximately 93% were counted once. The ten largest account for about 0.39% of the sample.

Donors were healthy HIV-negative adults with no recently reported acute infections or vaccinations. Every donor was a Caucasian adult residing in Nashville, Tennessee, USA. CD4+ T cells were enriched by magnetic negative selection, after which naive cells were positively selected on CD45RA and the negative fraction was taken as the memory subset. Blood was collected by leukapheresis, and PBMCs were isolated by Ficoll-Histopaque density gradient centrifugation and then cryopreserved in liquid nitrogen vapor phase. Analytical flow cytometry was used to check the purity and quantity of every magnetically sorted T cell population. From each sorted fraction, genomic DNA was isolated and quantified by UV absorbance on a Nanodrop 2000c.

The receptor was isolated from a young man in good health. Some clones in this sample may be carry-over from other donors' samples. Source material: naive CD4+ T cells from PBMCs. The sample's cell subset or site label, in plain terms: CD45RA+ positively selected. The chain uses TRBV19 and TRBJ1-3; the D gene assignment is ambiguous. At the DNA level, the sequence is TGTGCCAGTAGCGCCATGATGGGGATCTCTGGAAACACCATATATTTT. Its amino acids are CASSAMMGISGNTIYF.